What follows are 29 T cell receptor beta chains derived from one specimen sequenced in a study of cytomegalovirus exposure and HLA in healthy donors. The PCR ran on 60 Vbeta and 13 Jbeta primers. TCRdb's table, derived via immunoSEQ multiplex PCR, lists solely in-frame clones and lacks some. The data show about 180,000 clones, 60% to 85% seen once. The sequenced material came from PBMCs. These receptors all come from a man aged 35-49 years in good health and CMV-seronegative.

The CDR3 reads CASTIGDRVVPGITDTQYF. In DNA, the CDR3 is TGTGCCAGCACTATTGGGGACAGGGTCGTCCCGGGGATCACAGATACGCAGTATTTT. The rearrangement links TRBV27 to TRBJ2-3, with 9 bases identical to TRBD1. CDR1 is MNHEY and CDR2 is SMNVEV in the germline V gene (reference sequence). The CDR3 has 19 amino acids. Trimming removed 7 bases from V and 2 bases from J; junction bases left unmatched: 19.

J is TRBJ2-1 and V is TRBV7-3; the match to TRBD2 covers 9 bases. J gave up 10 bases and V 4 bases, and 5 bases lay outside the gene matches. Germline V CDR1 and CDR2: SGHTA, FQGTGA. The CDR3 spans 13 residues. The CDR3 protein is CASSWTSESEQFF. The CDR3 nucleotides are TGTGCCAGCAGCTGGACTAGCGAGTCGGAGCAGTTCTTC. The full variable domain, completed using reference TRBV7-3 and TRBJ2-1, is GAGVSQTPSNKVTEKGKYVELRCDPISGHTALYWYRQSLGQGPEFLIYFQGTGAADDSGLPNDRFFAVRPEGSVSTLKIQRTERGDSAVYLCASSWTSESEQFFGPGTRLTVL.

The V and J genes are TRBV6-1 and TRBJ2-1; D perhaps matches TRBD2 (6 bases). Germline CDR1 reads MNHNS; CDR2 reads SASEGT. The V and J ends lost 10 bases and 4 bases respectively, with 17 bases between them. The CDR3 extends over 14 amino acids. The CDR3 region is CATLRGSLYNEQFF. As DNA, the CDR3 is TGTGCCACACTTCGGGGGTCCCTATACAATGAGCAGTTCTTC.

The chain joins TRBV7-2 to TRBJ1-1; D is uncertain. The CDR3 is 15 amino acids. Trimming took off 5 bases at V and 0 bases at J, with 13 bases between the two ends. Germline lookup yields CDR1 SGHTA and CDR2 FQGNSA. This CDR3 is CASSPLNFMNTEAFF. The CDR3 DNA is TGTGCCAGCAGCCCGCTGAACTTTATGAACACTGAAGCTTTCTTT.

The V gene is TRBV7-9, the J gene TRBJ1-1, with TRBD1 matching 9 bases. Germline V gene sequence: CDR1 SEHNR, CDR2 FQNEAQ (reference sequence). The CDR3 is 15 amino acids. The V segment lost 5 bases and the J segment 7 bases; nucleotides outside the gene matches: 11. This CDR3 reads CASSQLSPGQGEAFF. DNA for the CDR3: TGTGCCAGCAGCCAATTGTCTCCGGGACAGGGTGAAGCTTTCTTT. The variable domain in full, completed from reference TRBV7-9 and TRBJ1-1, reads DTGVSQNPRHKITKRGQNVTFRCDPISEHNRLYWYRQTLGQGPEFLTYFQNEAQLEKSRLLSDRFSAERPKGSFSTLEIQRTEQGDSAMYLCASSQLSPGQGEAFFGQGTRLTVV.

This clone was seen a few times. The chain uses TRBV19 and TRBJ2-5; 8 positions match TRBD1. Germline trimming cut 3 bases from V and 5 bases from J; bases unmatched to any gene: 5. The CDR3 is 14 residues long. CDR1 and CDR2 (germline): LNHDA, SQIVND (reference sequence). The CDR3, as DNA: TGTGCCAGTAGTATTAGGCCAGGGGGCGAGACCCAGTACTTC. Translation gives CASSIRPGGETQYF.

The chain joins TRBV5-4 to TRBJ2-6; a possible D gene is TRBD2 (6 bases). Trimming pared 3 bases from V and 0 bases from J, leaving 10 bases between. Germline assignment: CDR1 SGHNT and CDR2 YYREEE (reference sequence). The CDR3 has 16 amino acids. The CDR3 loop is CASSWDGSSGANVLTF. CDR3 bases: TGTGCCAGCAGCTGGGACGGGAGCTCTGGGGCCAACGTCCTGACTTTC.

The CDR3 region is CASSSRRDTEPNYGYTF. The CDR3 DNA sequence: TGTGCCAGCAGCTCCAGACGGGACACCGAACCTAACTATGGCTACACCTTC. The chain links TRBV11-2 to TRBJ1-2, with D possibly being TRBD1 (6 bases). Trimming pared 4 bases from V and 0 bases from J, leaving 18 bases between. The germline CDR1 and CDR2 sequences are SGHAT and FQNNGV. The CDR3 totals 17 residues.

The chain recombines TRBV19 with TRBJ1-1, with D maybe TRBD1 (5 bases). Germline-derived CDR1 and CDR2 are LNHDA and SQIVND (reference sequence). V was trimmed by 5 bases and J by 4 bases, leaving 14 bases between them. The CDR3 runs to 14 residues. Here the CDR3 DNA reads TGTGCCAGTAGTTTCAGGGTGGGTGGCACTGAAGCTTTCTTT. Its protein product is CASSFRVGGTEAFF.

The gene calls are TRBV21-1 and TRBJ2-7; TRBD1 is the table's D call and was not checked against the DNA. TRBV21-1 is described as a pseudogene. There are 15 residues in the CDR3. CDR3 sequence reads: CASSLHPGQGVTFYF. The CDR3 nucleotides are TGTGCCAGCAGCCTTCATCCGGGACAGGGTGTCACATTTTACTTC.

V is TRBV5-1 and J is TRBJ1-5; D is undetermined. V lost 0 bases and J 3 bases, leaving 7 bases between the germline ends. The CDR3 contains 14 residues. CDR1 SGHRS and CDR2 YFSETQ come from the germline V gene. The CDR3 DNA is TGCGCCAGCAGCTTGGACCCAGTCAATCAGCCCCAGCATTTT. Translated: CASSLDPVNQPQHF.

The chain has TRBV7-2 and TRBJ1-5, with TRBD1 matching 9 bases. This CDR3 is built from 14 residues. Germline CDR1 and CDR2: SGHTA and FQGNSA. The V gene end was trimmed by 4 bases and the J gene end by 6 bases; junction bases not matched to a gene: 4. DNA for the CDR3: TGTGCCAGCAGCTCAAGACAGGGGGGTCAGCCCCAGCATTTT. Amino acid sequence: CASSSRQGGQPQHF.

V is TRBV6-1 and J is TRBJ2-2, with a weak D call TRBD2 (7 bases). Trimming took 7 bases from V and 5 from J, leaving 14 bases between them. The germline gives CDR1 MNHNS, CDR2 SASEGT. The CDR3 totals 14 residues. CDR3 nucleotides: TGTGCCAGCACCGGGGGGCGGGGGACCGGGGAGCTGTTTTTT. Translated, it gives CASTGGRGTGELFF.

The chain links TRBV2 to TRBJ2-7, with D hard to call. Trimming shortened V by 5 bases and J by 3 bases, and 5 bases separated the two germline ends. Germline CDR1 SNHLY, CDR2 FYNNEI. This CDR3 spans 11 amino acids. CDR3 in DNA: TGTGCCAGCAGTTATAGCTACGAGCAGTACTTC. This sequence encodes CASSYSYEQYF. Variable domain in full (rest from reference TRBV2 and TRBJ2-7): EPEVTQTPSHQVTQMGQEVILRCVPISNHLYFYWYRQILGQKVEFLVSFYNNEISEKSEIFDDQFSVERPDGSNFTLKIRSTKLEDSAMYFCASSYSYEQYFGPGTRLTVT.

The CDR3 sequence: CASSPDRVRGYTF. In DNA, the CDR3 is TGTGCCAGCAGCCCCGACAGGGTCAGGGGCTACACCTTC. V and J are TRBV6-5 and TRBJ1-2; TRBD1 agrees at 7 bases. Germline CDR1 MNHEY, CDR2 SVGAGI. Germline trimming cut 6 bases from V and 8 bases from J; bases unmatched to any gene: 9. This CDR3 has 13 amino acids.

This sequence joins TRBV30 and TRBJ2-7; possible D gene TRBD2, 6 bases. This CDR3 contains 13 residues. The ends were cut back, 8 bases at V and 1 base at J, with 15 bases in the middle. CDR1 GTSNPN and CDR2 SVGIG come from the germline V gene (reference sequence). The chain's CDR3 is CAGGFGGSYEQYF. Here the CDR3 DNA reads TGTGCCGGCGGGTTTGGAGGGTCCTACGAGCAGTACTTC. The full variable domain, with the rest looked up from reference TRBV30 and TRBJ2-7, is SQTIHQWPATLVQPVGSPLSLECTVEGTSNPNLYWYRQAAGRGLQLLFYSVGIGQISSEVPQNLSASRPQDRQFILSSKKLLLSDSGFYLCAGGFGGSYEQYFGPGTRLTVT.

V usage is TRBV18 and J usage is TRBJ1-1; perhaps TRBD1 as D (6 bases). CDR1 is KGHSH, CDR2 LQKENI, per germline. This CDR3 region has 16 residues. V shed 1 base and J shed 8 bases, with 20 bases lying between them. Here the CDR3 DNA reads TGTGCCAGCTCACCACGGCGGACAGTAGGATCCCAAGAAGCTTTCTTT. Translation gives CASSPRRTVGSQEAFF. Drawing the rest from reference TRBV18 and TRBJ1-1, the complete variable domain is NAGVMQNPRHLVRRRGQEARLRCSPMKGHSHVYWYRQLPEEGLKFMVYLQKENIIDESGMPKERFSAEFPKEGPSILRIQQVVRGDSAAYFCASSPRRTVGSQEAFFGQGTRLTVV.

The V gene is TRBV7-2, the J gene TRBJ2-7, with a tentative D call TRBD2 (5 bases). Germline assignment: CDR1 SGHTA and CDR2 FQGNSA. V was pared by 8 bases and J by 3 bases, with 17 bases between. This CDR3 is built from 14 residues. The CDR3 here is CASGKTMGIYEQYF. In nucleotides, the CDR3 is TGTGCCAGCGGCAAGACTATGGGGATCTACGAGCAGTACTTC. Complete variable domain (other parts from reference TRBV7-2 and TRBJ2-7): GAGVSQSPSNKVTEKGKDVELRCDPISGHTALYWYRQSLGQGLEFLIYFQGNSAPDKSGLPSDRFSAERTGGSVSTLTIQRTQQEDSAVYLCASGKTMGIYEQYFGPGTRLTVT.

The chain couples TRBV5-6 to TRBJ2-1; 8 positions agree with TRBD2. This CDR3 is built from 17 residues. Germline CDR1 SGHDT, CDR2 YYEEEE. The V gene end was trimmed by 4 bases and the J gene end by 6 bases; junction bases not matched to a gene: 15. CDR3 nucleotides: TGTGCCAGCAGCCTTTCCAGCGGGGGCTTCGTTTTCAATGAGCAGTTCTTC. It yields the protein CASSLSSGGFVFNEQFF.

The chain couples TRBV4-3 to TRBJ2-3, with TRBD2 matching over 10 bases. V trimming: 5 bases; J trimming: 2 bases; junction bases outside the gene matches: 7. The germline CDR1 and CDR2 sequences are LGHNA and YSLEER. The CDR3 consists of 16 residues. The CDR3 DNA reads as TGCGCCAGCAGCTTCCGGACTAGCGGTATCACAGATACGCAGTATTTT. It yields the protein CASSFRTSGITDTQYF.

The chain joins TRBV4-1 to TRBJ1-1, with D uncertain. Germline assignment: CDR1 MGHRA and CDR2 YSYEKL. CDR3 length: 14 amino acids. The ends were cut back, 4 bases at V and 0 bases at J, with 9 bases in the middle. Written as DNA, the CDR3 is TGCGCCAGCAGCCGCGGGGTTATGAACACTGAAGCTTTCTTT. This gives the protein CASSRGVMNTEAFF.

There are a few counts of this clone. The V and J genes are TRBV27 and TRBJ2-7; D is unresolved. Looked up from germline, CDR1 is MNHEY and CDR2 is SMNVEV (reference sequence). Trimming took 3 bases from V and 0 from J, leaving 6 bases between them. There are 13 residues in the CDR3. The CDR3 loop is CASSFGRSYEQYF. CDR3 sequence (DNA): TGTGCCAGCAGTTTCGGTCGCTCCTACGAGCAGTACTTC.

The CDR3, as DNA: TGTGCCAGCTCACCACCTAACGGGGAGCTGTTTTTT. Amino acids: CASSPPNGELFF. The V gene is TRBV18, the J gene TRBJ2-2; unclear D gene. Deletions cut 0 bases from V and 7 bases from J, with 3 bases between. The CDR3 is made up of 12 amino acids. Germline values: CDR1 KGHSH, CDR2 LQKENI. Full variable domain (missing parts from reference TRBV18 and TRBJ2-2): NAGVMQNPRHLVRRRGQEARLRCSPMKGHSHVYWYRQLPEEGLKFMVYLQKENIIDESGMPKERFSAEFPKEGPSILRIQQVVRGDSAAYFCASSPPNGELFFGEGSRLTVL.

This clone has more than one count but fewer than ten. The V call is TRBV27, the J call TRBJ2-7; possible D gene TRBD1, 6 bases. Germline CDR1 is MNHEY and CDR2 is SMNVEV (reference sequence). The CDR3 consists of 15 residues. V dropped 6 bases and J dropped 3 bases, with 18 bases sitting between them. CDR3 sequence (DNA): TGTGCCAGCAGATACACAGGGACCCTACGCTACGAGCAGTACTTC. It is translated as CASRYTGTLRYEQYF.

The chain links TRBV10-3 to TRBJ1-2; no clear D gene. CDR1 and CDR2 (germline): ENHRY, SYGVKD. The CDR3 length is 16 residues. Trimming pared 1 base from V and 0 bases from J, leaving 12 bases between. CDR3 coding DNA: TGTGCCATCAGTGAGTTCGTTCTGGGCTCTAACTATGGCTACACCTTC. Translated: CAISEFVLGSNYGYTF.

This chain links TRBV7-2 with TRBJ1-6; no clear D. This CDR3 has 15 amino acids. From germline, CDR1 is SGHTA and CDR2 FQGNSA. Trimming shortened V by 5 bases and J by 9 bases, and 17 bases separated the two germline ends. CDR3: CASSPSTTASSPLHF. The DNA of the CDR3 is TGTGCCAGCAGCCCGTCAACTACGGCAAGTTCACCCCTCCACTTT.

This clone was seen a handful of times. The rearrangement joins TRBV2 to TRBJ1-4; maybe TRBD1 (5 bases). The CDR3 spans 17 residues. From germline, CDR1 is SNHLY and CDR2 FYNNEI. V dropped 5 bases and J dropped 7 bases, with 23 bases sitting between them. The CDR3 coding sequence is TGTGCCAGCAGTAACAACGCCCCAGGGTTTGGCGGTGAAAAACTGTTTTTT. Encoded protein: CASSNNAPGFGGEKLFF.

V and J are TRBV6-5 and TRBJ1-5, with no clear D. The length of the CDR3 is 14 residues. V lost 4 bases and J lost 2, with 9 bases in between. Germline V gene data show CDR1 as MNHEY and CDR2 as SVGAGI. The CDR3 DNA reads TGTGCCAGCAGTTCCGGTATAGGCAATCAGCCCCAGCATTTT. Encoded protein: CASSSGIGNQPQHF.

The chain is built from TRBV7-2 and TRBJ1-5; 8 positions agree with TRBD1. The CDR3 is made up of 14 amino acids. Germline V gene data show CDR1 as SGHTA and CDR2 as FQGNSA. Trimming at V came to 0 bases and at J to 6 bases, leaving 1 base not matched to a gene. This CDR3 is CASSLARGLQPQHF. The CDR3 nucleotides read TGTGCCAGCAGCTTAGCCAGGGGGCTTCAGCCCCAGCATTTT.